This entry is about one T cell receptor (beta chain). These data originate in a study of T cell changes during pregnancy in multiple sclerosis. The assay was immunoSEQ multiplex PCR, and TCRdb's table has in-frame clones only and misses some. In the table there are about 70,000 clones, around 94% of which are singletons. Germline V CDR1 and CDR2: SGDLS, YYNGEE. The CDR3 runs 14 residues. Trimming removed 1 base from V and 3 bases from J, with 11 bases in between. The sequences come from peripheral blood, collected in the third trimester of pregnancy. The rearrangement joins TRBV9 to TRBJ2-7, with D possibly being TRBD1 (6 bases). The origin of this receptor is a female donor with multiple sclerosis, enrolled in a pregnancy study. DNA for the CDR3: TGTGCCAGCAGCGTATTCGACAGGAACTACGAGCAGTACTTC. Residues: CASSVFDRNYEQYF.